The 28 T cell receptor beta chains below all came from one sample that was sequenced in a study of graft-versus-host responses after intestinal transplantation (dated by TCRdb to 2020 to 2023). To prepare the library, the immunoSEQ multiplex PCR assay was applied. TCRdb retrieved this table from immuneACCESS and kept in-frame rearrangements only. Not all clones are present; in checked studies, unresolved V genes account for under half, and no reason is known for the remainder. Here the sample has some 86,000 clones; 91% occur a single time. Together, the top ten hold over 0.095% of the sample. Reading the label with the study, this specimen's time point is: cells obtained before transplantation from donor or recipient. Their antigens remain unidentified. This specimen consisted of unstimulated CD4+ T cells sorted from spleen or lymph node cells, obtained before intestinal transplant. These receptors were taken from a human donor who received an intestinal transplant.

The chain has TRBV7-6 and TRBJ2-2; D remains ambiguous. The CDR3 contains 12 residues. The V gene lost 5 bases and the J gene lost 4 bases, with 5 bases spanning the gap. CDR1 and CDR2 (germline): SGHVS, FNYEAQ. The chain's CDR3 is CASSHGTGELFF. For the CDR3, the DNA is TGTGCCAGCAGCCACGGCACCGGGGAGCTGTTTTTT.

The chain joins TRBV5-4 to TRBJ1-2; D gene unclear. This CDR3 spans 15 amino acids. The V and J ends lost 3 bases and 6 bases respectively, with 18 bases between them. Germline assignment: CDR1 SGHNT and CDR2 YYREEE (reference sequence). CDR3 sequence: CASSSPWQAKDGYTF. The CDR3 DNA sequence: TGTGCCAGCAGCTCCCCCTGGCAGGCGAAGGATGGCTACACCTTC.

V usage is TRBV10-2 and J usage is TRBJ2-5, with D maybe TRBD2 (5 bases). V lost 7 bases and J lost 1, with 16 bases in between. The CDR3 covers 15 residues. Germline V gene sequence: CDR1 WSHSY, CDR2 SAAADI. This CDR3 is CASKVESGSQETQYF. The CDR3 coding sequence is TGCGCCAGCAAAGTCGAAAGCGGCTCCCAAGAGACCCAGTACTTC.

The chain uses TRBV5-1 and TRBJ2-2, with D tentatively TRBD2 (5 bases). Per germline, CDR1 SGHRS and CDR2 YFSETQ. The length of the CDR3 is 14 residues. V lost 3 bases, J lost 5 bases, and 11 bases lay in between. The CDR3 reads CASSSLAGTGELFF. The CDR3 DNA follows: TGCGCCAGCAGCTCGCTAGCCGGAACCGGGGAGCTGTTTTTT.

The gene calls are TRBV7-2 and TRBJ1-3; D not certain. The length of the CDR3 is 14 residues. Germline CDR1 reads SGHTA; CDR2 reads FQGNSA. Trimming shortened V by 3 bases and J by 0 bases, and 6 bases separated the two germline ends. DNA of the CDR3: TGTGCCAGCAGCTTTAGCAGCTCTGGAAACACCATATATTTT. It codes for CASSFSSSGNTIYF.

V and J are TRBV5-5 and TRBJ2-7; possible D gene TRBD2, 6 bases. The CDR3 has 19 amino acids. The ends were cut back, 4 bases at V and 5 bases at J, with 31 bases in the middle. Germline CDR1 and CDR2: SGHKS and YYEKEE (reference sequence). CDR3 bases: TGTGCCAGCAGCCTCAGGCGGGGTCTTGGTCCCTTCGTAGGGGACGAGCAGTACTTC. The encoded protein is CASSLRRGLGPFVGDEQYF.

In its sample, this clone was seen once. The gene calls are TRBV7-2 and TRBJ1-5, with 7 bases lining up with TRBD1. Germline trimming cut 1 base from V and 6 bases from J; bases unmatched to any gene: 3. The V gene's germline CDR1 is SGHTA and CDR2 FQGNSA. This CDR3 has 14 residues. The CDR3 coding sequence is TGTGCCAGCAGCTTAGGACAGGGCGCTCAGCCCCAGCATTTT. Its translation: CASSLGQGAQPQHF.

The CDR3 is CASSVVASGGAFNTGELFF. The CDR3 DNA follows: TGTGCCAGCAGCGTAGTAGCTAGCGGGGGGGCCTTTAACACCGGGGAGCTGTTTTTT. The V gene is TRBV9, the J gene TRBJ2-2; 12 bases agree with TRBD2. V dropped 0 bases and J dropped 2; count of bases not matched to a gene: 8. The CDR3 is made up of 19 amino acids. The V gene's germline CDR1 is SGDLS and CDR2 YYNGEE.

The chain couples TRBV9 to TRBJ2-5; 9 nucleotides agree with TRBD1. The ends lost 4 bases at V and 1 base at J; junction bases unmatched: 8. Germline V gives CDR1 SGDLS, CDR2 YYNGEE. This CDR3 has 16 amino acids. CDR3 region: CASSLVPGQGQETQYF. CDR3 nucleotides: TGTGCCAGCAGCTTAGTACCGGGACAGGGCCAAGAGACCCAGTACTTC.

V gene TRBV7-9 combines with J gene TRBJ1-1; TRBD1 is a possible D gene (6 bases). Germline V CDR1 and CDR2: SEHNR, FQNEAQ (reference sequence). The CDR3 runs to 14 residues. V was shortened by 3 bases and J by 1 base, with 9 bases between the two germline ends. The CDR3 DNA reads as TGTGCCAGCAGCTTGCGGGGGCCGAACACTGAAGCTTTCTTT. Amino acids: CASSLRGPNTEAFF.

The chain carries TRBV19 and TRBJ1-1; a weak D match, TRBD1 (5 bases). V lost 3 bases and J 4 bases, leaving 15 bases between the germline ends. This CDR3 spans 15 amino acids. Germline CDR1 LNHDA, CDR2 SQIVND (reference sequence). The CDR3 is CASSIGRGGSTEAFF. In DNA, the CDR3 is TGTGCCAGTAGTATCGGGCGGGGGGGGAGCACTGAAGCTTTCTTT.

This clone came up a few times. This CDR3 is CASSLSGGTGNTIYF. The DNA for the CDR3 is TGTGCCAGCAGTTTAAGTGGAGGGACTGGAAACACCATATATTTT. The V gene is TRBV27, the J gene TRBJ1-3; D ambiguous. Germline V gene data show CDR1 as MNHEY and CDR2 as SMNVEV (reference sequence). The CDR3 is 15 amino acids. V lost 2 bases and J lost 2, with 10 bases in between.

The CDR3, as DNA: TGTGCCAGCAGTTCTCCGAGGGACAGACTCTACGAGCAGTACTTC. Residues: CASSSPRDRLYEQYF. This sequence joins TRBV6-5 and TRBJ2-7, with 7 bases aligning to TRBD1. V lost 4 bases to trimming and J lost 3 bases; unmatched junction nucleotides: 9. Germline V gives CDR1 MNHEY, CDR2 SVGAGI. The CDR3 covers 15 residues.

The chain is built from TRBV7-2 and TRBJ2-1; possible D gene TRBD2, 6 bases. The CDR3 contains 17 residues. V lost 4 bases to trimming and J lost 2 bases, with 18 bases between them. Germline-derived CDR1 and CDR2 are SGHTA and FQGNSA. CDR3 in amino acids: CASSSAIRDFAYNEQFF. Here the CDR3 DNA reads TGTGCCAGCAGCTCGGCGATCCGGGACTTCGCCTACAATGAGCAGTTCTTC.

The V and J genes are TRBV7-2 and TRBJ2-3, with 11 nucleotides matching TRBD2. Trimming at V came to 2 bases and at J to 5 bases, leaving 9 bases not matched to a gene. This CDR3 has 17 residues. Germline V lookup: CDR1 SGHTA, CDR2 FQGNSA. The CDR3 region has the DNA TGTGCCAGCAGCTTACGTAGCGGGGGGGCTGGGATAGATACGCAGTATTTT. Its protein is CASSLRSGGAGIDTQYF.

This clone was seen once. The CDR3: CASTEQGSGANVLTF. The CDR3 DNA sequence: TGTGCCAGCACCGAACAGGGTTCTGGGGCCAACGTCCTGACTTTC. The genes are TRBV2 and TRBJ2-6, with a weak D call TRBD1 (6 bases). This CDR3 is built from 15 residues. The V and J ends lost 7 bases and 1 base respectively, with 11 bases between them. Germline CDR1 SNHLY, CDR2 FYNNEI.

V is TRBV11-1 and J is TRBJ1-2, with TRBD1 identical over 7 bases. J was trimmed by 11 bases and V by 1 base; bases with no gene match: 13. CDR1 is SGHAT, CDR2 FQDESV, per germline (reference sequence). The CDR3 spans 15 residues. The CDR3 region is CASSLDGTVVSGYTF. The CDR3 DNA is TGTGCCAGCAGCTTAGATGGGACAGTAGTTTCTGGATACACCTTC.

This chain links TRBV5-1 with TRBJ2-2; D is perhaps TRBD1 (6 bases). The CDR3 is made up of 15 amino acids. Germline CDR1 reads SGHRS; CDR2 reads YFSETQ. Deletions cut 0 bases from V and 4 bases from J, with 10 bases between. The CDR3 DNA sequence: TGCGCCAGCAGCTTGGATGGGGGCAGCACCGGGGAGCTGTTTTTT. It codes for CASSLDGGSTGELFF.

This clone was detected only once. The chain uses TRBV7-9 and TRBJ2-7; 9 nucleotides align to TRBD1. The CDR3 has 18 residues. V shed 5 bases, J shed 0 bases, and the junction held 14 bases outside the gene matches. CDR1 and CDR2 from the germline V gene are SEHNR and FQNEAQ (reference sequence). CDR3 coding DNA: TGTGCCAGCAGCCTCCGGACAGGGGCCAGCCTATCCTCCTACGAGCAGTACTTC. Translated: CASSLRTGASLSSYEQYF.

The sample holds a few counts of this clone. The chain uses TRBV10-2 and TRBJ1-6; D is unclear. Per the germline V gene, CDR1 is WSHSY and CDR2 is SAAADI. The CDR3 is 14 residues long. V was pared by 9 bases and J by 3 bases, with 12 bases between. CDR3 sequence reads: CASTRGIYNSPLHF. CDR3 nucleotides: TGCGCCAGTACGAGAGGGATCTATAATTCACCCCTCCACTTT.

This clone has more than one count but fewer than ten. The CDR3 here is CASRWDRGDGYTF. CDR3 sequence (DNA): TGTGCCAGCAGGTGGGACAGGGGGGATGGCTACACCTTC. This sequence joins TRBV6-6 and TRBJ1-2; 11 bases line up with TRBD1. Per germline, CDR1 MNHNY and CDR2 SVGAGI (reference sequence). The CDR3 spans 13 residues. Germline trimming cut 6 bases from V and 6 bases from J; bases unmatched to any gene: 3.

This clone was picked up a small number of times. The rearrangement uses TRBV9 and TRBJ2-2; TRBD2 agrees at 9 bases. Per the germline V gene, CDR1 is SGDLS and CDR2 is YYNGEE. The ends lost 3 bases at V and 0 bases at J; junction bases unmatched: 9. The CDR3 is 18 residues long. This CDR3 reads CASSAAGRGGSNTGELFF. CDR3 coding DNA: TGTGCCAGCAGCGCCGCAGGGCGGGGGGGCTCGAACACCGGGGAGCTGTTTTTT. Full variable domain (remainder filled in from reference TRBV9 and TRBJ2-2): DSGVTQTPKHLITATGQRVTLRCSPRSGDLSVYWYQQSLDQGLQFLIQYYNGEERAKGNILERFSAQQFPDLHSELNLSSLELGDSALYFCASSAAGRGGSNTGELFFGEGSRLTVL.

The chain uses TRBV30 and TRBJ1-5; 8 positions match TRBD1. The V and J ends lost 4 bases and 6 bases, in that order; junction bases with no gene match: 5. CDR1 and CDR2 (germline): GTSNPN, SVGIG (reference sequence). This CDR3 has 13 amino acids. The CDR3 reads CAWTGGASQPQHF. For the CDR3, the DNA is TGTGCCTGGACAGGGGGCGCGAGTCAGCCCCAGCATTTT.

The CDR3 sequence is CASSLGVLGGTEAFF. CDR3 nucleotides: TGTGCCAGCAGCTTAGGGGTGTTAGGAGGCACTGAAGCTTTCTTT. The chain uses TRBV7-6 and TRBJ1-1; D gene unclear. Germline V gives CDR1 SGHVS, CDR2 FNYEAQ. Between the trimmed V and J ends, which lost 1 base and 4 bases, there was a span of 13 bases. This CDR3 contains 15 residues.

The V call is TRBV4-1, the J call TRBJ1-4; no reliable D call. This CDR3 is 14 amino acids long. Germline V gene sequence: CDR1 MGHRA, CDR2 YSYEKL. V was trimmed by 4 bases and J by 7 bases, leaving 13 bases between them. The CDR3 reads CASSPREGGEKLFF. CDR3 DNA sequence: TGCGCCAGCAGCCCCCGGGAGGGTGGTGAAAAACTGTTTTTT.

This chain links TRBV5-8 with TRBJ1-2; 7 positions agree with TRBD1. Trimming took 3 bases from V and 6 from J; bases not matched to a gene: 5. Per the germline V gene, CDR1 is SGHTS and CDR2 is YDEGEE. CDR3 length equals 13 residues. The CDR3 reads CASSSSDRHGYTF. The CDR3 DNA is TGTGCCAGCAGCTCCTCGGACAGGCATGGCTACACCTTC.

The V call is TRBV7-9, the J call TRBJ2-7; TRBD1 is a possible D gene (5 bases). V dropped 0 bases and J dropped 2 bases, with 8 bases sitting between them. CDR1 SEHNR and CDR2 FQNEAQ come from the germline V gene (reference sequence). The CDR3 contains 14 residues. The CDR3 DNA follows: TGTGCCAGCAGCTTAGCGGGGCCTACCTACGAGCAGTACTTC. The encoded protein is CASSLAGPTYEQYF.

J is TRBJ1-2 and V is TRBV4-1, with 8 bases lining up with TRBD1. V gave up 0 bases and J gave up 4 bases; unmatched junction bases: 16. The CDR3 runs 19 residues. From germline, CDR1 is MGHRA and CDR2 YSYEKL. CDR3 bases: TGCGCCAGCAGCCAAGATCGAGGGCAGGGGGCTCTTTCTAGCTATGGCTACACCTTC. Residues: CASSQDRGQGALSSYGYTF.